A selection of T cell receptor beta chains follows, all from one sample in a study of response to subunit inactivated influenza vaccine. TCRdb processed the RT-PCR reads anew with MiXCR; each CDR3 protein has one entry. The sample lists around 470,000 distinct CDR3 sequences, roughly 7.6% occurring once. This material consisted of PBMCs from blood, taken about 24 months after vaccination. These receptors all come from a man between 50 and 69 years old who received an inactivated influenza vaccine. CDR3s include the opening cysteine and the closing phenylalanine or tryptophan. Fields, in order: clone size, D gene, J gene, V gene, CDR3 protein, CDR3 DNA. A D gene is named only where the DNA matches it firmly. Expanded clones are given a class, and other clones once, few, many or no size at all.

abundance: -
d_gene: TRBD1
j_gene: TRBJ2-7
v_gene: TRBV6-5
CDR3aa: CASSSRQGTYEQYF
CDR3nt: TGTGCCAGCAGTTCTCGACAGGGTACCTACGAGCAGTACTTC

abundance: few
d_gene: -
j_gene: TRBJ1-1
v_gene: TRBV3-1
CDR3aa: CASGDMNTEAFF
CDR3nt: TGTGCCAGTGGGGATATGAACACTGAAGCTTTCTTT

abundance: many
d_gene: -
j_gene: TRBJ1-6
v_gene: TRBV6-2/TRBV6-3
CDR3aa: CASSPPPGQGSSSYNSPLHF
CDR3nt: TGTGCCAGCAGCCCCCCCCCAGGGCAGGGTTCAAGCTCCTATAATTCACCCCTCCACTTT

abundance: few
d_gene: -
j_gene: TRBJ2-1
v_gene: TRBV7-6
CDR3aa: CASSSTRNEQFF
CDR3nt: TGTGCCAGCAGCTCAACTCGCAATGAGCAGTTCTTC

abundance: many
d_gene: TRBD1
j_gene: TRBJ2-2
v_gene: TRBV5-1
CDR3aa: CASCAGTGLFGTGELFF
CDR3nt: TGCGCCAGCTGTGCCGGGACAGGTCTATTCGGGACCGGGGAGCTGTTTTTT

abundance: -
d_gene: -
j_gene: TRBJ1-3
v_gene: TRBV6-1
CDR3aa: CASGDRQPGNTIYF
CDR3nt: TGTGCCAGCGGAGACCGACAACCGGGAAACACCATATATTTT

abundance: few
d_gene: -
j_gene: TRBJ1-1
v_gene: TRBV20-1
CDR3aa: CSARGTWQNTEAFF
CDR3nt: TGCAGTGCTCGGGGGACTTGGCAGAACACTGAAGCTTTCTTT

abundance: few
d_gene: -
j_gene: TRBJ2-5
v_gene: TRBV5-5
CDR3aa: CASSTGQRQETQYF
CDR3nt: TGTGCCAGCAGCACCGGACAGAGGCAAGAGACCCAGTACTTC

abundance: many
d_gene: -
j_gene: TRBJ1-1
v_gene: TRBV10-3
CDR3aa: CAISISNTEAFF
CDR3nt: TGTGCCATCAGCATTTCGAACACTGAAGCTTTCTTT

abundance: -
d_gene: -
j_gene: TRBJ2-7
v_gene: TRBV7-9
CDR3aa: CASSPSPGPYEQYF
CDR3nt: TGTGCCAGCAGCCCCTCCCCAGGGCCCTACGAGCAGTACTTC

abundance: many
d_gene: TRBD2
j_gene: TRBJ2-3
v_gene: TRBV5-5
CDR3aa: CASSFAGEADTQYF
CDR3nt: TGTGCCAGCAGCTTTGCGGGAGAAGCAGATACGCAGTATTTT

abundance: few
d_gene: -
j_gene: TRBJ1-5
v_gene: TRBV10-2
CDR3aa: CASSEPGRAPNQPQHF
CDR3nt: TGCGCCAGCAGTGAGCCGGGGAGGGCCCCCAATCAGCCCCAGCATTTT

abundance: -
d_gene: -
j_gene: TRBJ2-7
v_gene: TRBV28
CDR3aa: CASSLSSRAEQYF
CDR3nt: TGTGCCAGCAGTTTATCATCCAGGGCAGAACAGTACTTC

abundance: few
d_gene: -
j_gene: TRBJ1-2
v_gene: TRBV9
CDR3aa: CASSGRGPVAYGYTF
CDR3nt: TGTGCCAGCAGCGGTCGGGGCCCAGTGGCCTATGGCTACACCTTC

abundance: -
d_gene: -
j_gene: TRBJ1-2
v_gene: TRBV7-9
CDR3aa: CASSPLYGYTF
CDR3nt: TGTGCCAGCAGCCCCCTCTATGGCTACACCTTC